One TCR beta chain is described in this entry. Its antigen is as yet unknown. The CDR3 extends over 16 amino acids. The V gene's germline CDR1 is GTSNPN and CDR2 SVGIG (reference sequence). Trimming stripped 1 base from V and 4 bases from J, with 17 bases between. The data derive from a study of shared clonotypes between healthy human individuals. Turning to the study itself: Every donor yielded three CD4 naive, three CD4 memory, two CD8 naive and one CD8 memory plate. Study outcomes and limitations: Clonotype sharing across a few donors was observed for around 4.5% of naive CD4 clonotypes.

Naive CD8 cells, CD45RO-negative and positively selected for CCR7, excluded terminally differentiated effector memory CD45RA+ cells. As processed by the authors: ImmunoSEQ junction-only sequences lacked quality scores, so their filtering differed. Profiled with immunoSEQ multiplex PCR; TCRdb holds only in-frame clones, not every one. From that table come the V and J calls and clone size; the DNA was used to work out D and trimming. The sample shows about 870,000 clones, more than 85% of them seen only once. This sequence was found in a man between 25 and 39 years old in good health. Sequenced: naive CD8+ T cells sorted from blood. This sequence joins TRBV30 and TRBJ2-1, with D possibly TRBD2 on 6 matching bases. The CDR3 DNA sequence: TGTGCCTGGAGTGGGGACGGGAGAATGGGTTACAATGAGCAGTTCTTC. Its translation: CAWSGDGRMGYNEQFF.